What follows is one T cell receptor beta chain and its context. The antigen is undetermined. The CDR3 is 13 amino acids. The V and J ends lost 5 bases and 2 bases respectively, with 12 bases between them. Germline CDR1 GTSNPN, CDR2 SVGIG (reference sequence). CFSE-dim autoproliferating and CFSE-high non-proliferating T cells from unstimulated culture were sequenced separately. Pooled replicate wells came from approximately 5x10^7 CFSE-labeled PBMCs cultured 7 days without stimulus. This specimen comes from a study of memory B cells and T cells in multiple sclerosis. Sequenced by immunoSEQ multiplex PCR; TCRdb stores in-frame clones only, minus some. The table records 32,000 or so clones, 86% of them present only once.

This TCR derives from a human donor with multiple sclerosis. The chain joins TRBV30 to TRBJ2-5, with D unresolved. The specimen was PBMCs from blood kept in culture. This CDR3 reads CAWLTWRQETQYF. CDR3 sequence (DNA): TGTGCCTGGCTCACCTGGCGGCAAGAGACCCAGTACTTC.